This is a list of T cell receptor beta chains from one sample in a study of blood T cell repertoires in COVID-19. The table came from immunoSEQ multiplex PCR; TCRdb's copy has only in-frame clones and leaves some out. The table lists 200,000 to 300,000 clones, 70% to 90% of them singletons. Sequencing used peripheral blood. Receptors originate from a woman between 55 and 75 years old with active or convalescent COVID-19. CDR3s include the opening cysteine and the closing phenylalanine or tryptophan. A D gene is named only where the DNA matches it firmly. A clone size is listed for some rows: how often the clone was seen (once, few, many), or a class if it is expanded.

TRBJ2-2 once - TRBV7-8 TGTGCCAGCAGCTTAACTCGGACAGACAACACCGGGGAGCTGTTTTTT CASSLTRTDNTGELFF
TRBJ1-6 - TRBD1 TRBV6-6 TGTGCCAGCACCCGGGACAGGGATTCACCCCTCCACTTT CASTRDRDSPLHF
TRBJ2-7 - - TRBV14 TGTGCCAGCAGCCCCCTTGGAGCCGAGCAGTACTTC CASSPLGAEQYF
TRBJ1-2 - TRBD1 TRBV11-2 TGTGCCAGCAGCTCCCCGGACAGGGTGTATTATGGCTACACCTTC CASSSPDRVYYGYTF
TRBJ1-3 once TRBD1 TRBV4-1 TGCGCCAGCAGCCAAGATCCCCAGGGGGGCTCTGGAAACACCATATATTTT CASSQDPQGGSGNTIYF
TRBJ1-5 few - TRBV6-6 TGTGCCAGCACTCTGCGGAATCAGCCCCAGCATTTT CASTLRNQPQHF
TRBJ2-6 - - TRBV7-9 TGTGCCAGCAGCTCGATTAGAAGCTCCGGGGCCAACGTCCTGACTTTC CASSSIRSSGANVLTF
TRBJ1-1 - - TRBV14 TGTGCCAGCACCCTGGGGGCAGCGAACACTGAAGCTTTCTTT CASTLGAANTEAFF
TRBJ1-5 - TRBD1 TRBV19 TGTGCCAGTAGTAGGACAGGGCGAAATCAGCCCCAGCATTTT CASSRTGRNQPQHF
TRBJ1-5 - TRBD1 TRBV5-1 TGCGCCAGCAGCTTGGGGACAGGGAGCAATCAGCCCCAGCATTTT CASSLGTGSNQPQHF
TRBJ2-3 - TRBD1 TRBV18 TGTGCCAGCTCACCGGCGGACAGGGGATATAGAGATACGCAGTATTTT CASSPADRGYRDTQYF
TRBJ2-1 - - TRBV7-2 TGTGCCAGCAGCTTGAGCTCCTACAATGAGCAGTTCTTC CASSLSSYNEQFF
TRBJ1-6 few - TRBV10-2 TGCGCCAGCAGTGAGACAGGATTCACCCTCCACTTT CASSETGFTLHF
TRBJ2-3 - - TRBV28 TGTGCCAGCAGCCCCGACGTGGGGGCCGGCACAGATACGCAGTATTTT CASSPDVGAGTDTQYF
TRBJ1-4 - - TRBV5-5 TGTGCCAGCAGCCACATAACCGGGAGCTTTAATGAAAAACTGTTTTTT CASSHITGSFNEKLFF
TRBJ1-5 - TRBD1 TRBV19 TGTGCCAGTAGTATAGATATCCGGGACAGGGGAAGGAGCAGCAATCAGCCCCAGCATTTT CASSIDIRDRGRSSNQPQHF
TRBJ1-1 - TRBD1 TRBV7-6 TGTGCCAGCAGCTTAGGGACAGGGGGGAACACTGAAGCTTTCTTT CASSLGTGGNTEAFF
TRBJ2-2 - - TRBV3-1/TRBV3-2 TGTGCCAGCAGACCAGTGGGGGGTACCGGGGAGCTGTTTTTT CASRPVGGTGELFF
TRBJ1-1 - TRBD1 TRBV5-1 TGCGCCAGCAGCCCGGGACAGGGGGCGCGTGTAGCTTTCTTT CASSPGQGARVAFF
TRBJ2-1 - TRBD1 TRBV5-1 TGCGCCAGCAACCCAGGGGGCGCACACAATGAGCAGTTCTTC CASNPGGAHNEQFF
TRBJ2-1 few TRBD2 TRBV7-2 TGTGCCAGCAGCTCCGGGGGTAGCGGGGGAGGTTGGCATGAGCAGTTCTTC CASSSGGSGGGWHEQFF
TRBJ2-7 - TRBD1 TRBV24-1 TGTGCCACCAGTGATCCTACCGGGACAGGGGTCTACGAGCAGTACTTC CATSDPTGTGVYEQYF
TRBJ2-3 - - TRBV19 TGTGCCAGTAGTATAGATCTGTCCAGGAACACAGATACGCAGTATTTT CASSIDLSRNTDTQYF
TRBJ2-2 - TRBD2 TRBV6-2/TRBV6-3 TGTGCCAGCAGTCCCCCCCCCGGGGGCGGGGGGGACAAGAACACCGGGGAGCTGTTTTTT CASSPPPGGGGDKNTGELFF
TRBJ1-1 - TRBD1 TRBV18 TGTGCCAGCTCACCCCTCCCTCGGACAGGGAGAACTGAAGCTTTCTTT CASSPLPRTGRTEAFF
TRBJ2-2 - TRBD1 TRBV4-1 TGCGCCAGCAGCCAAGACTTGGACAGGGGGGTTAACACCGGGGAGCTGTTTTTT CASSQDLDRGVNTGELFF
TRBJ2-1 - TRBD1 TRBV24-1 TGTGCCACCAGTGATCCCGGACAGGGTGAATGGTTACCCAATGAGCAGTTCTTC CATSDPGQGEWLPNEQFF
TRBJ2-1 - - TRBV9 TGTGCCAGCAGCCTCAGGGGCGATGAGCAGTTCTTC CASSLRGDEQFF
TRBJ1-5 - TRBD1 TRBV5-1 TGCGCCAGCAGCTTGGGGGACAGCCCGAATCAGCCCCAGCATTTT CASSLGDSPNQPQHF
TRBJ2-3 - TRBD2 TRBV29-1 TGCAGCGTTGGGTTGTTAGCGGGAGATACGCAGTATTTT CSVGLLAGDTQYF
TRBJ1-2 - - TRBV3-1/TRBV3-2 TGTGCCAGCAGCCAAGTAACAGGGAACTATGGCTACACCTTC CASSQVTGNYGYTF
TRBJ2-3 - TRBD2 TRBV6-4 TGTGCCAGCAGTCAACAGCCGGGACTAGCGGGAGATACGCAGTATTTT CASSQQPGLAGDTQYF
TRBJ2-6 - - TRBV7-3 TGTGCCAGCAGTCCCTCCAGTGGGGCCAACGTCCTGACTTTC CASSPSSGANVLTF
TRBJ2-1 - - TRBV21-1 TGTGCCAGCAGCAAAGGGCTTTGGCGGGAGCACAATGAGCAGTTCTTC CASSKGLWREHNEQFF
TRBJ2-1 - TRBD2 TRBV7-9 TGTGCCAGCAGCGGACTAGCGGGAGGGGTTTACAATGAGCAGTTCTTC CASSGLAGGVYNEQFF
TRBJ1-5 few - TRBV28 TGTGCCAGCAGTTTCTTGGCCATAAATCAGCCCCAGCATTTT CASSFLAINQPQHF
TRBJ1-2 - - TRBV5-1 TGCGCCAGCAGCTTGGACGGCAGGGGAGCGGATGGCTACACCTTC CASSLDGRGADGYTF
TRBJ2-3 - TRBD2 TRBV5-1 TGCGCCAGCAGCCCAATAGCGGGGGCGTTCACAGATACGCAGTATTTT CASSPIAGAFTDTQYF
TRBJ2-1 - TRBD2 TRBV11-3 TGTGCCAGCAGCTTAGGACTAGCGGGAATGTCGGGTGAGCAGTTCTTC CASSLGLAGMSGEQFF
TRBJ2-1 - - TRBV24-1 TGTGCCACCAGTGATCCGGTCAGGGGCGATGAGCAGTTCTTC CATSDPVRGDEQFF
TRBJ2-1 - TRBD2 TRBV9 TGTGCCAGCAGCCCAAGCACAGCGGGGGGGAAATACAATGAGCAGTTCTTC CASSPSTAGGKYNEQFF
TRBJ1-1 once - TRBV12-3/TRBV12-4 TGTGCCAGCAGACTCGTCCTCTCACCGGCTTTCTTT CASRLVLSPAFF
TRBJ1-2 - TRBD1 TRBV28 TGTGCCAGCAGACCTTCTCAGGGGGCGGTCTATGGCTACACCTTC CASRPSQGAVYGYTF
TRBJ2-1 - - TRBV19 TGTGCCAGTAGTCTAGACGGGAGCTCCTACAATGAGCAGTTCTTC CASSLDGSSYNEQFF
TRBJ2-3 - - TRBV4-1 TGCGCCAGCAGCAAATTGGGCCTCCCCACAGATACGCAGTATTTT CASSKLGLPTDTQYF
TRBJ2-1 - - TRBV30 TGTGCCTGGAGCGCACCTTGGGGGGGCGGCAATGAGCAGTTCTTC CAWSAPWGGGNEQFF